The 19 T cell receptor beta chains reported below all come from one sample, sequenced in a study of radiation and T cells in renal cell carcinoma. Time point noted: blood 2 weeks post-SBRT. As for treatment: 15 Gy SBRT to primary tumor, nephrectomy 4 weeks later. Sequencing used immunoSEQ multiplex PCR; TCRdb keeps in-frame clones, though not all of them. The table includes 100,000 to 150,000 clones, around 81% detected once. This sample comprised blood, obtained from a patient whose treatment included radiotherapy and nephrectomy. These receptors were collected from a man in his fifties or sixties with renal cell carcinoma.

The chain carries TRBV12-5 and TRBJ2-3, with D possibly being TRBD2 (6 bases). V dropped 9 bases and J dropped 2 bases, with 21 bases sitting between them. The CDR3 contains 16 residues. Germline assignment: CDR1 LGHNT and CDR2 FRNRAP. CDR3 sequence (DNA): TGTGCTAGCACTAAGGGACTCGCTATCATCACAGATACGCAGTATTTT. Its protein product is CASTKGLAIITDTQYF.

The rearrangement uses TRBV5-8 and TRBJ1-6; 10 nucleotides line up with TRBD1. Germline loops: CDR1 SGHTS, CDR2 YDEGEE. The ends lost 3 bases at V and 9 bases at J; junction bases unmatched: 3. The CDR3 has 14 residues. CDR3 DNA sequence: TGTGCCAGCAGCTACCGGGACAGGGGTTCACCCCTCCACTTT. It encodes CASSYRDRGSPLHF.

In this sample, this clone turned up a few times. The rearrangement joins TRBV10-3 to TRBJ2-7, with 8 bases that match TRBD1. Germline lookup yields CDR1 ENHRY and CDR2 SYGVKD. The CDR3 is 12 residues long. Germline trimming cut 7 bases from V and 3 bases from J; bases unmatched to any gene: 2. The CDR3: CAIKDRDYEQYF. CDR3 DNA: TGTGCCATCAAGGACAGGGACTACGAGCAGTACTTC.

The gene calls are TRBV27 and TRBJ2-7, with 9 bases fitting TRBD1. Germline CDR1 and CDR2: MNHEY and SMNVEV (reference sequence). The length of the CDR3 is 15 residues. V lost 3 bases and J lost 5; bases outside the gene matches: 8. The CDR3 loop reads CASSFVGTGTHEQYF. DNA of the CDR3: TGTGCCAGCAGTTTCGTAGGGACAGGGACCCACGAGCAGTACTTC.

This clone came up once. V and J are TRBV4-3 and TRBJ1-2; no reliable D call. In germline, CDR1 is LGHNA, CDR2 YSLEER. CDR3 length: 14 residues. V dropped 0 bases and J dropped 4 bases, with 9 bases sitting between them. The DNA for the CDR3 is TGCGCCAGCAGCCAAGAACCGGGAGGCTATGGCTACACCTTC. Its protein is CASSQEPGGYGYTF.

The sample holds a few counts of this clone. The chain joins TRBV30 to TRBJ2-7; 12 nucleotides match TRBD2. CDR3 length: 14 amino acids. In germline, CDR1 is GTSNPN, CDR2 SVGIG (reference sequence). V lost 4 bases and J lost 3; bases outside the gene matches: 4. The CDR3 DNA sequence: TGTGCCTGGACCTGGACTAGCGGGGTCTACGAGCAGTACTTC. Translated, it gives CAWTWTSGVYEQYF.

The chain has TRBV13 and TRBJ1-1; tentative D call: TRBD1 (6 bases). The CDR3 is made up of 14 amino acids. V lost 5 bases and J lost 5, with 15 bases in between. Germline values: CDR1 PRHDT, CDR2 FYEKMQ (reference sequence). As DNA, the CDR3 is TGTGCCAGCAGCGGACCGGGACAAAGGACTGAAGCTTTCTTT. It yields the protein CASSGPGQRTEAFF.

The genes are TRBV29-1 and TRBJ2-3; TRBD2 matches at 10 bases. The germline CDR1 and CDR2 sequences are SQVTM and ANQGSEA. This CDR3 is 15 amino acids long. J lost 6 bases, V lost 4 bases, and 10 bases had no gene match. In DNA form, the CDR3 reads TGCAGCGTTGCGTCTAGCGGGAGTTTGGCGGATACGCAGTATTTT. The encoded protein is CSVASSGSLADTQYF.

This clone has a single count. The J gene is TRBJ2-3, the V gene TRBV15; D unclear. Trimming left V 6 bases short and J 6 bases short, with 7 bases between. Per germline, CDR1 LNHNV and CDR2 YYDKDF (reference sequence). The CDR3 runs to 11 residues. The CDR3, as DNA: TGTGCCACCAGGACGAGGGATACGCAGTATTTT. Its translation is CATRTRDTQYF.

This clone showed up just a few times. The chain couples TRBV6-5 to TRBJ2-2; D remains unclear. The germline V and J ends were trimmed by 0 bases and 3 bases, with 2 bases remaining between them. CDR1 and CDR2 from the germline V gene are MNHEY and SVGAGI. The CDR3 has 13 residues. The CDR3 DNA is TGTGCCAGCAGTTACTCGTACACCGGGGAGCTGTTTTTT. This sequence encodes CASSYSYTGELFF.

This clone was observed a handful of times. This chain links TRBV14 with TRBJ1-2; D not certain. The CDR3 length is 13 residues. V was cut by 1 base and J by 4 bases, with 7 bases left in between. CDR1 is SGHDN, CDR2 FVKESK, per germline. CDR3 coding DNA: TGTGCCAGCAGCCAAGGGTCGTCCTATGGCTACACCTTC. This encodes CASSQGSSYGYTF.

The rearrangement joins TRBV21-1 to TRBJ1-1. TRBV21-1 is tagged as a pseudogene. CDR3 length: 16 residues. The CDR3 DNA reads as TGTGCCAGCAACAAAAAGCAAAGGTTTACGAACACTGAAGCTTTCTTT. This translates into CASNKKQRFTNTEAFF.

This clone was counted many times. This chain links TRBV11-2 with TRBJ1-1; no clear D. V dropped 1 base and J dropped 3 bases, with 12 bases sitting between them. Per germline, CDR1 SGHAT and CDR2 FQNNGV. The CDR3 extends over 15 amino acids. The CDR3 protein is CASSLAYSAYTEAFF. For the CDR3, the DNA is TGTGCCAGCAGCTTAGCTTACTCAGCTTACACTGAAGCTTTCTTT.

A single count supports this clone. The chain uses TRBV28 and TRBJ2-7; D might be TRBD1 (5 bases). This CDR3 has 14 amino acids. Looked up from germline, CDR1 is MDHEN and CDR2 is SYDVKM. The germline V and J ends were trimmed by 6 bases and 2 bases, with 14 bases remaining between them. Written as DNA, the CDR3 is TGTGCCAGCAGCCTCGGTGGCAGGGCCTACGAGCAGTACTTC. Its protein is CASSLGGRAYEQYF. Filled out from reference TRBV28 and TRBJ2-7, the complete variable domain reads DVKVTQSSRYLVKRTGEKVFLECVQDMDHENMFWYRQDPGLGLRLIYFSYDVKMKEKGDIPEGYSVSREKKERFSLILESASTNQTSMYLCASSLGGRAYEQYFGPGTRLTVT.

In this sample, this clone turned up once. This chain links TRBV4-1 with TRBJ2-1, with TRBD1 as a possible D gene (6 bases). Germline lookup yields CDR1 MGHRA and CDR2 YSYEKL. The CDR3 contains 16 residues. Deletions cut 4 bases from V and 0 bases from J, with 13 bases between. The CDR3 DNA reads TGCGCCAGCAGCCCCAAGGGGGTGAGCTCCTACAATGAGCAGTTCTTC. This sequence encodes CASSPKGVSSYNEQFF.

The chain carries TRBV5-5 and TRBJ1-2, with D hard to call. Germline CDR1 SGHKS, CDR2 YYEKEE (reference sequence). V was shortened by 0 bases and J by 4 bases, with 13 bases between the two germline ends. This CDR3 spans 15 amino acids. The CDR3 sequence: CASSLAGGEGYGYTF. In nucleotides, the CDR3 is TGTGCCAGCAGCTTGGCGGGAGGCGAAGGCTATGGCTACACCTTC.

The chain joins TRBV5-6 to TRBJ1-2; 7 bases fit TRBD1. CDR3 size: 12 residues. V shed 1 base, J shed 13 bases, and the junction held 7 bases outside the gene matches. Per the germline V gene, CDR1 is SGHDT and CDR2 is YYEEEE. The CDR3 DNA follows: TGTGCCAGCAGCTTGACAGGGGAGGTGGTCACCTTC. It codes for CASSLTGEVVTF.

The chain has TRBV29-1 and TRBJ2-5; weak D call: TRBD1 (6 bases). Trimming removed 3 bases from V and 1 base from J, with 9 bases in between. Germline CDR1 is SQVTM and CDR2 is ANQGSEA. CDR3 length: 13 residues. CDR3 amino acids: CSVDKQGQETQYF. As DNA, the CDR3 is TGCAGCGTTGATAAACAGGGCCAAGAGACCCAGTACTTC.

The V call is TRBV9, the J call TRBJ2-1; 8 bases map to TRBD2. Germline V gene lookup returns CDR1 SGDLS and CDR2 YYNGEE. The CDR3 consists of 18 residues. The V and J ends lost 0 bases and 3 bases, in that order; junction bases with no gene match: 11. The CDR3 spells CASSVALGSGDLYNEQFF. CDR3 in DNA: TGTGCCAGCAGCGTAGCTTTGGGTAGCGGGGATCTCTACAATGAGCAGTTCTTC. Drawing the rest from reference TRBV9 and TRBJ2-1, the complete variable domain is DSGVTQTPKHLITATGQRVTLRCSPRSGDLSVYWYQQSLDQGLQFLIQYYNGEERAKGNILERFSAQQFPDLHSELNLSSLELGDSALYFCASSVALGSGDLYNEQFFGPGTRLTVL.